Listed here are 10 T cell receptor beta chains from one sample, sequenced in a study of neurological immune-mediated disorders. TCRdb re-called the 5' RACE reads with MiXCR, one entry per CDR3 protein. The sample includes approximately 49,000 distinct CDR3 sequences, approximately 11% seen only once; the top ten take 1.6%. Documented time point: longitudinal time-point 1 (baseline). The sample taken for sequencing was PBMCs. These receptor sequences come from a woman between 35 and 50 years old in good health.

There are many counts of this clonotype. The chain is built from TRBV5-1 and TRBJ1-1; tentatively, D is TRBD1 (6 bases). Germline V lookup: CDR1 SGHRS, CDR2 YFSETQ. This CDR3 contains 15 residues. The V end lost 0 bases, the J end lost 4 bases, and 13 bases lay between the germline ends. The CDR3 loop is CASSLGGGGGTEAFF. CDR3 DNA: TGCGCCAGCAGCTTGGGCGGAGGGGGTGGCACTGAAGCTTTCTTT.

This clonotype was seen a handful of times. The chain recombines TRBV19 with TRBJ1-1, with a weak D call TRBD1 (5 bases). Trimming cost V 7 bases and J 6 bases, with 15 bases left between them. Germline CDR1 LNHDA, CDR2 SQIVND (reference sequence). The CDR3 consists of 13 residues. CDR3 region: CASTRDGRAEAFF. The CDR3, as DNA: TGTGCCAGTACGAGGGACGGGAGGGCTGAAGCTTTCTTT.

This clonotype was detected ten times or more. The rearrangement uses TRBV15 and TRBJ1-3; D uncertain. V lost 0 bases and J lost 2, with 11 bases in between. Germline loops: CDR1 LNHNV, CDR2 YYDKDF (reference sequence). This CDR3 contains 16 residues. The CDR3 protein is CATSRDFGRTGNTIYF. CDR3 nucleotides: TGTGCCACCAGCAGAGATTTCGGACGAACTGGAAACACCATATATTTT.

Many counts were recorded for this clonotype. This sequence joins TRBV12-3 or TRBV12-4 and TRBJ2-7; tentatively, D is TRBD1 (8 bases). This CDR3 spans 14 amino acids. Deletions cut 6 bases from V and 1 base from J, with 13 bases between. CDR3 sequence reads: CASRLQGGSYEQYF. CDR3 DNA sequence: TGTGCCAGCAGATTACAGGGGGGGTCCTACGAGCAGTACTTC.

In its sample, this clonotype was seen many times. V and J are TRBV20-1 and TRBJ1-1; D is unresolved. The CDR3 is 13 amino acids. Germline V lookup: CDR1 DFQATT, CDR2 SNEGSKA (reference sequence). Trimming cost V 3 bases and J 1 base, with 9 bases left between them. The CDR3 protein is CSASPTANTEAFF. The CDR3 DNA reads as TGCAGTGCTAGTCCCACCGCGAACACTGAAGCTTTCTTT.

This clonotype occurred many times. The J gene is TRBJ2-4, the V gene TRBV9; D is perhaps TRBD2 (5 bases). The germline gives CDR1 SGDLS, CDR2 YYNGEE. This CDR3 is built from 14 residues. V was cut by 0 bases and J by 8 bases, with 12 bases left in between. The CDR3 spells CASSVASGGYIQYF. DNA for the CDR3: TGTGCCAGCAGCGTAGCTTCGGGCGGGTACATTCAGTACTTC.

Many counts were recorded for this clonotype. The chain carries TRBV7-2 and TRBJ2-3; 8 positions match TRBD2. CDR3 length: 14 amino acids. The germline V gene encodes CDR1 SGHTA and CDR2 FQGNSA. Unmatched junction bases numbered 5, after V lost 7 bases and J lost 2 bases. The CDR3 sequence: CASKLADHTDTQYF. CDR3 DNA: TGTGCCAGCAAACTAGCGGACCACACAGATACGCAGTATTTT.

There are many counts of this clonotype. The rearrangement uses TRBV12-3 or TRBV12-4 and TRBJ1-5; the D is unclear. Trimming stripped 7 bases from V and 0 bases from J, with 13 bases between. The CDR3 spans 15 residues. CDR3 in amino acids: CASTLRSDSNQPQHF. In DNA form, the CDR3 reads TGTGCCAGCACCCTTCGATCCGATAGCAATCAGCCCCAGCATTTT.

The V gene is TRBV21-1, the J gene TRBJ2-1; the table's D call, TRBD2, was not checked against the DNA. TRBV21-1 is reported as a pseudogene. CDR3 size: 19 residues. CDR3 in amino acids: CARSKGSAGGLVPYNEQFF. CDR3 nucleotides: TGTGCCAGAAGCAAGGGTTCCGCGGGAGGCCTGGTACCCTACAATGAGCAGTTCTTC.

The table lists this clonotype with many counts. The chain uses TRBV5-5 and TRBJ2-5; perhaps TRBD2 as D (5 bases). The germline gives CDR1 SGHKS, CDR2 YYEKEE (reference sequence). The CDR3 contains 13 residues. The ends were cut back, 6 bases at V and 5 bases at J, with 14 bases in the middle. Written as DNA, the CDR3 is TGTGCCAGCAACGCCCGGGAAAGGGAGACCCAGTACTTC. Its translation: CASNARERETQYF.